This T cell receptor (beta chain) was sequenced during a study of PD-1 blockade in classical Hodgkin lymphoma (dated by TCRdb to 2018 to 2020). Regarding the research as a whole: Nivolumab dosing was 3 mg/kg intravenously every 2 weeks, continuing until either disease progression or unacceptable toxicity. The study used TCR beta sequencing and CyTOF to define a peripheral blood immune signature of response to PD-1 blockade in classical Hodgkin lymphoma.

Reading the label with the study, this specimen's time point is: cycle 2 day 1 (C2D1) of nivolumab. Every trial patient had relapsed following autologous stem cell transplantation, and prior brentuximab vedotin exposure was what differed among cohorts A, B and C. The trial cohort included more than 55 patients with relapsed/refractory classical Hodgkin lymphoma, and each patient had a best overall response of complete response, partial response or progressive disease. Single-agent nivolumab was administered to trial patients in the multi-cohort phase II CheckMate 205 trial. An independent review committee assessed best overall response by applying the 2007 International Working Group response criteria. PBMCs from the trial were collected at three points: immediately before nivolumab initiation (C1D1), and during therapy at cycle 2 day 1 and cycle 4 day 1. Peripheral blood was collected in 8 mL Vacutainer Cell Preparation Tubes, from which PBMCs were isolated by centrifugation and then cryopreserved.

With regard to this clone: What this receptor recognizes is not known. No quality values exist for individual bases; no much larger clone is one base distant.

The Qiagen DNeasy kit was used to extract genomic DNA from unsorted PBMCs and from the negatively selected CD4+ and CD8+ fractions. TCR beta CDR3 regions were amplified by immunoSEQ multiplex PCR using primers annealing to V and J segments. A synthetic immune receptor repertoire was used to minimize amplification bias, and any residual bias was removed computationally once sequencing was done. Per the authors' processing: Custom Python scripts were used to quantify repertoire diversity as the Shannon entropy index. Unsorted, CD4+ and CD8+ repertoires were examined separately, except in combined analyses, for which CD4+ and CD8+ sequences were merged in silico. A clone was considered expanded if an increase in frequency of at least 2-fold after treatment relative to C1D1 was found, and a pseudocount of 0.5 was applied to clones undetected at baseline. Singleton clones were defined as clones with 0 or 1 copy at C1D1, and non-singleton clones were defined as clones with 2 or more copies. Clones expanded in unsorted samples were annotated as CD4+, CD8+ or unknown by matching protein sequences in sorted samples from the same patient. Wilcoxon tests on paired samples were used to test changes in diversity from C1D1 to C4D1. This is the immuneACCESS table as TCRdb keeps it, with only in-frame sequences that have V and J called. A part of the clones is gone; compared with another copy, unresolved V genes explain less than half, and the rest is unexplained. V, J and clone size reflect that table, while D and trimming were determined from the DNA. Present in this sample are nearly 60,000 clones, around 90% of which were seen just once. Less than 11% of the sample is held by the ten biggest clonotypes.

Paper-wide results and their limitations: The study was restricted to a single clinical trial cohort, and the causes of repertoire differences, possibly disease activity or prior therapy, were left undefined. Among trial patients, those achieving complete response had baseline diversity similar to that of newly diagnosed patients, while diversity was significantly lower in partial responders and progressors. By C4D1, a significant rise was seen in CD4+ TCR diversity but not in CD8+ TCR diversity (p=0.0027 vs p=0.16), and the rise was most apparent among complete responders (p=0.02). Baseline TCR diversity was reported as lower in newly diagnosed patients than in healthy donors, and lower still in relapsed/refractory patients. Diversity was lower in patients who began nivolumab less than 1 year after ASCT, so these patients were left out of later analyses to avoid confounding by immune reconstitution.

Per the germline V gene (reference sequence), MNHEY is the CDR1 and SMNVEV is the CDR2. Its CDR3 holds 18 amino acids, cysteine through phenylalanine. CDR3 DNA is the only sequence kept; it has 54 bases, read in frame from the first base. For this chain, trimming is 4 bases at the V end and 6 bases at the J end, and the number of junction bases without a gene match is 16. The source is a human donor with classical Hodgkin lymphoma. Recombination joined TRBV27 with TRBJ2-3; TRBD2 aligns with 10 central bases. The sequencing here drew on peripheral blood mononuclear cells (PBMCs), taken before the second cycle of nivolumab. CDR3 protein: CASSSLAGDRNSRDTQYF. The DNA sequence is TGTGCCAGCAGTTCTCTAGCGGGGGATCGAAACTCAAGGGATACGCAGTATTTT.